These 6 T cell receptor beta chains share one sample of origin, sequenced in a study of identical twins. TCRdb re-called the 5' RACE reads through MiXCR, storing one row per CDR3 protein. The table lists a few hundred thousand distinct CDR3 sequences, about 8.9% of them singletons, with 2.5% to 3.5% in the top ten. The same data also went into a second study, on yellow fever vaccine responses in identical twins.

Sequencing was done on a sample of CD8+ T cells sorted from blood. The receptors derive from a woman between 18 and 29 years old in good health.

This clonotype was observed many times. The gene calls are TRBV28 and TRBJ2-7; 7 bases are shared with TRBD1. CDR1 and CDR2 (germline): MDHEN, SYDVKM. The CDR3 has 12 amino acids. After removal of 10 bases from V and 5 bases from J, the junction contained 8 bases not matched to a gene. DNA for the CDR3: TGTGCCATCGGGACAGCCGTTAACGAGCAGTACTTC. Translated: CAIGTAVNEQYF.

This clonotype was counted only a few times. The rearrangement joins TRBV21-1 to TRBJ2-1; TRBD2 was called by the table and not checked on the DNA. TRBV21-1 constitutes a pseudogene. This CDR3 has 18 amino acids. The CDR3 here is CASSEKRMAGDSYNEQFF. Written as DNA, the CDR3 is TGTGCCAGCAGCGAAAAGCGTATGGCGGGGGACTCCTACAATGAGCAGTTCTTC.

The rearrangement joins TRBV15 to TRBJ2-1; TRBD2 matches 9 bases. CDR1 LNHNV and CDR2 YYDKDF come from the germline V gene (reference sequence). CDR3 length: 16 amino acids. V was pared by 4 bases and J by 6 bases, with 10 bases of the junction left unmatched. In DNA, the CDR3 is TGTGCCACCAGCACGGGCGGGGGGGCCCTAGGCAATGAGCAGTTCTTC. Translated, it gives CATSTGGGALGNEQFF.

This clonotype came up a few times. This chain connects TRBV4-3 to TRBJ2-3; D not certain. V was pared by 0 bases and J by 1 base, with 8 bases between. CDR3 length equals 15 residues. Per the germline V gene, CDR1 is LGHNA and CDR2 is YSLEER. CDR3 region: CASSQDSQGTDTQYF. The CDR3 nucleotides are TGCGCCAGCAGCCAAGATTCGCAGGGCACAGATACGCAGTATTTT.

The table lists this clonotype with a few counts. The chain combines TRBV5-5 with TRBJ2-3, with 7 bases aligning to TRBD2. The CDR3 is 15 residues long. The ends lost 3 bases at V and 4 bases at J; junction bases unmatched: 8. Germline CDR1 SGHKS, CDR2 YYEKEE (reference sequence). The DNA of the CDR3 is TGTGCCAGCAGCTCTGGACTAGATCAGGCAGATACGCAGTATTTT. Translating gives CASSSGLDQADTQYF.

In this sample, this clonotype turned up a few times. The chain couples TRBV2 to TRBJ1-4; 7 bases fit TRBD1. The germline V gene has CDR1 SNHLY and CDR2 FYNNEI. The CDR3 loop spans 15 amino acids. The J segment lost 8 bases and the V segment lost 5 bases, leaving 11 bases of the junction unmatched. The CDR3 DNA sequence: TGTGCCAGCAGTACCGGGACAGTGAATTCGGAAAAACTGTTTTTT. Its protein is CASSTGTVNSEKLFF.